Listed below are T cell receptor beta chains from one sample, sequenced in a study of shared clonotypes between healthy human individuals. TCRdb's copy holds only in-frame clones and misses some; the assay was immunoSEQ multiplex PCR. The sample lists some 2 million clones, about 95% seen once, with roughly 1% in the top ten. Sequenced sample: naive CD8+ T cells sorted from blood. Receptor source: a man aged 18-30 years in good health. Each CDR3 is given with its conserved first and last residue. The order of the fields is V gene, D gene, J gene, clone size, CDR3 protein, CDR3 DNA. The D gene is left open where the match is weak. Clone size is not always given. Where it is, it says once, few, many or a class for expanded clones.

V: TRBV27
D: TRBD2
J: TRBJ2-1
size: .
CDR3: CASSFLPGLAGDWDEQFF
DNA: TGTGCCAGCAGTTTTTTGCCGGGACTAGCGGGAGACTGGGATGAGCAGTTCTTC

V: TRBV27
D: .
J: TRBJ1-2
size: .
CDR3: CASSFGTRHGYTF
DNA: TGTGCCAGCAGTTTCGGGACACGACATGGCTACACCTTC

V: TRBV7-9
D: TRBD2
J: TRBJ2-1
size: .
CDR3: CASSLAREGPGSGEFF
DNA: TGTGCCAGCAGCTTAGCCCGGGAGGGGCCCGGATCAGGAGAGTTCTTC

V: TRBV5-1
D: .
J: TRBJ1-1
size: .
CDR3: CASSLGQGTTEAFF
DNA: TGCGCCAGCAGCTTGGGCCAAGGGACGACTGAAGCTTTCTTT

V: TRBV9
D: TRBD2
J: TRBJ2-3
size: .
CDR3: CASSTSGLDTQYF
DNA: TGTGCCAGCAGCACTAGCGGGTTAGATACGCAGTATTTT

V: TRBV7-8
D: .
J: TRBJ1-1
size: .
CDR3: CASSSPGRESEAFF
DNA: TGTGCCAGCAGCTCCCCGGGGAGGGAATCTGAAGCTTTCTTT

V: TRBV27
D: TRBD2
J: TRBJ2-3
size: .
CDR3: CASSLLRGGGTDTQYF
DNA: TGTGCCAGCAGTTTATTGCGGGGGGGCGGCACAGATACGCAGTATTTT

V: TRBV19
D: .
J: TRBJ2-7
size: .
CDR3: CASSIQGSYEQYF
DNA: TGTGCCAGTAGTATACAGGGCTCCTACGAGCAGTACTTC

V: TRBV25-1
D: .
J: TRBJ1-2
size: .
CDR3: CASMMSFYGYTF
DNA: TGTGCCAGCATGATGTCTTTCTATGGCTACACCTTC

V: TRBV6-6
D: .
J: TRBJ2-3
size: .
CDR3: CASSQGSTDTQYF
DNA: TGTGCCAGCAGTCAGGGTAGCACAGATACGCAGTATTTT

V: TRBV18
D: .
J: TRBJ2-7
size: .
CDR3: CASSPPGEGSYEQYF
DNA: TGTGCCAGCTCACCACCGGGAGAGGGGTCCTACGAGCAGTACTTC

V: TRBV19
D: TRBD2
J: TRBJ2-3
size: .
CDR3: CASSQTSLTDTQYF
DNA: TGTGCCAGTAGCCAGACTAGCCTGACAGATACGCAGTATTTT

V: TRBV27
D: .
J: TRBJ2-7
size: few
CDR3: CASSLRTTYEQYF
DNA: TGTGCCAGCAGTTTACGGACGACCTACGAGCAGTACTTC

V: TRBV30
D: TRBD1
J: TRBJ2-3
size: .
CDR3: CAWDSGTGELDTQYF
DNA: TGTGCCTGGGATTCCGGGACAGGGGAATTAGATACGCAGTATTTT

V: TRBV4-2
D: TRBD2
J: TRBJ2-3
size: .
CDR3: CASSQGLSLAGGPADTQYF
DNA: TGTGCCAGCAGCCAAGGCCTGTCACTAGCGGGGGGGCCAGCAGATACGCAGTATTTT

V: TRBV5-1
D: .
J: TRBJ1-2
size: .
CDR3: CASSLGAGRDYGYTF
DNA: TGCGCCAGCAGCTTGGGGGCAGGACGCGACTATGGCTACACCTTC

V: TRBV5-4
D: .
J: TRBJ2-7
size: .
CDR3: CASSLSGQPLSEQYF
DNA: TGTGCCAGCAGCTTGTCAGGGCAACCCCTATCAGAGCAGTACTTC

V: TRBV6-1
D: .
J: TRBJ2-3
size: .
CDR3: CASSDDSPYTDTQYF
DNA: TGTGCCAGCAGCGACGACAGCCCCTACACAGATACGCAGTATTTT

V: TRBV7-8
D: TRBD2
J: TRBJ2-1
size: .
CDR3: CASSLIAGGGNEQFF
DNA: TGTGCCAGCAGCTTAATAGCGGGAGGTGGGAATGAGCAGTTCTTC

V: TRBV6-5
D: .
J: TRBJ1-5
size: .
CDR3: CASSYSEGFQPQHF
DNA: TGTGCCAGCAGTTACTCGGAGGGATTTCAGCCCCAGCATTTT

V: TRBV10-1
D: .
J: TRBJ1-6
size: .
CDR3: CASSELEFDSPLHF
DNA: TGCGCCAGCAGTGAGTTGGAGTTCGATTCACCCCTCCACTTT

V: TRBV5-4
D: TRBD1
J: TRBJ1-2
size: .
CDR3: CASSSGQVNYGYTF
DNA: TGTGCCAGCAGCTCAGGACAGGTCAACTATGGCTACACCTTC

V: TRBV5-1
D: TRBD2
J: TRBJ2-3
size: .
CDR3: CASNPRSGGRSSDTQYF
DNA: TGCGCCAGCAACCCCCGGAGCGGGGGCCGGTCCTCAGATACGCAGTATTTT

V: TRBV6-7
D: .
J: TRBJ1-6
size: .
CDR3: CASKRSSYNSPLHF
DNA: TGTGCCAGCAAAAGGAGCTCCTATAATTCACCCCTCCACTTT

V: TRBV7-8
D: .
J: TRBJ1-1
size: .
CDR3: CASSLDGGLNTEAFF
DNA: TGTGCCAGCAGCTTAGACGGGGGTTTGAACACTGAAGCTTTCTTT

V: TRBV27
D: .
J: TRBJ1-2
size: .
CDR3: CASSYSIDSYGYTF
DNA: TGTGCCAGCAGTTACTCTATCGACAGCTATGGCTACACCTTC

V: TRBV28
D: .
J: TRBJ2-5
size: .
CDR3: CASSLTGVWETQYF
DNA: TGTGCCAGCAGTTTAACCGGGGTGTGGGAGACCCAGTACTTC

V: TRBV2
D: .
J: TRBJ1-1
size: .
CDR3: CASSEDSGPAREAFF
DNA: TGTGCCAGCAGTGAAGACAGTGGGCCGGCCAGAGAAGCTTTCTTT

V: TRBV7-9
D: TRBD2
J: TRBJ2-3
size: .
CDR3: CASSPREGPTDTQYF
DNA: TGTGCCAGCAGCCCTAGGGAGGGTCCCACAGATACGCAGTATTTT

V: TRBV9
D: .
J: TRBJ1-6
size: .
CDR3: CASSVEGSPLHF
DNA: TGTGCCAGCAGCGTAGAAGGGTCACCCCTCCACTTT

V: TRBV2
D: TRBD2
J: TRBJ2-1
size: .
CDR3: CASTGLADNEQFF
DNA: TGTGCCAGCACGGGACTAGCGGACAATGAGCAGTTCTTC

V: TRBV5-6
D: TRBD2
J: TRBJ2-1
size: .
CDR3: CASSLGTSGSYEQFF
DNA: TGTGCCAGCAGCTTAGGGACTAGCGGGAGTTATGAGCAGTTCTTC

V: TRBV7-9
D: TRBD1
J: TRBJ2-7
size: .
CDR3: CASSPGTGGYVSYEQYF
DNA: TGTGCCAGCAGCCCAGGGACAGGGGGATACGTGTCCTACGAGCAGTACTTC

V: TRBV7-9
D: .
J: TRBJ2-2
size: .
CDR3: CASSFLGGELFF
DNA: TGTGCCAGCAGCTTTCTAGGCGGGGAGCTGTTTTTT

V: TRBV2
D: TRBD2
J: TRBJ2-3
size: .
CDR3: CASSEVAGGSSTDTQYF
DNA: TGTGCCAGCAGTGAAGTAGCGGGGGGGTCTAGCACAGATACGCAGTATTTT

V: TRBV5-1
D: .
J: TRBJ2-7
size: .
CDR3: CASSLGDGTYEQYF
DNA: TGCGCCAGCAGCCTAGGGGACGGAACCTACGAGCAGTACTTC

V: TRBV10-1
D: TRBD2
J: TRBJ2-5
size: .
CDR3: CASSEGLAGATQETQYF
DNA: TGCGCCAGCAGTGAGGGGTTAGCGGGGGCTACCCAAGAGACCCAGTACTTC

V: TRBV6-1
D: .
J: TRBJ2-7
size: .
CDR3: CASSEDGLNWNYEQYF
DNA: TGTGCCAGCAGTGAAGATGGACTCAACTGGAACTACGAGCAGTACTTC

V: TRBV6-5
D: .
J: TRBJ2-7
size: .
CDR3: CASTNLDNSYEQYF
DNA: TGTGCCAGCACAAACTTGGACAACTCCTACGAGCAGTACTTC

V: TRBV27
D: .
J: TRBJ2-5
size: .
CDR3: CASSLTGLAETQYF
DNA: TGTGCCAGCAGTCTAACGGGCCTCGCGGAGACCCAGTACTTC

V: TRBV5-6
D: TRBD1
J: TRBJ1-5
size: .
CDR3: CASSSGQGRSNQPQHF
DNA: TGTGCCAGCAGCTCCGGACAGGGACGTAGCAATCAGCCCCAGCATTTT

V: TRBV4-3
D: TRBD1
J: TRBJ1-2
size: .
CDR3: CASSQGMTGGYGYTF
DNA: TGCGCCAGCAGCCAGGGGATGACAGGGGGCTATGGCTACACCTTC

V: TRBV5-1
D: .
J: TRBJ2-7
size: .
CDR3: CASSLAGRGSYEQYF
DNA: TGCGCCAGCAGCTTGGCCGGCAGGGGCTCCTACGAGCAGTACTTC

V: TRBV7-9
D: .
J: TRBJ1-3
size: .
CDR3: CASSLVSGNTIYF
DNA: TGTGCCAGCAGCTTAGTATCTGGAAACACCATATATTTT

V: TRBV6-5
D: .
J: TRBJ2-7
size: once
CDR3: CASSYGRGGHEQYF
DNA: TGTGCCAGCAGTTACGGGCGGGGAGGCCACGAGCAGTACTTC

V: TRBV4-1
D: .
J: TRBJ2-7
size: .
CDR3: CASSWTVNSYEQYF
DNA: TGCGCCAGCAGCTGGACAGTAAACTCCTACGAGCAGTACTTC

V: TRBV12-5
D: TRBD1
J: TRBJ1-2
size: .
CDR3: CASGLGTTGYGYTF
DNA: TGTGCTAGTGGTTTGGGGACGACAGGGTATGGCTACACCTTC

V: TRBV28
D: .
J: TRBJ1-2
size: .
CDR3: CATHSLGNYGYTF
DNA: TGTGCCACCCACAGCCTCGGGAACTATGGCTACACCTTC

V: TRBV6-5
D: .
J: TRBJ2-2
size: .
CDR3: CASSPDAGLAGELFF
DNA: TGTGCCAGCAGTCCTGACGCGGGTTTGGCCGGGGAGCTGTTTTTT

V: TRBV10-1
D: .
J: TRBJ2-3
size: .
CDR3: CASSIVTSDTQYF
DNA: TGCGCCAGCAGTATAGTTACCTCAGATACGCAGTATTTT

V: TRBV5-1
D: .
J: TRBJ1-2
size: .
CDR3: CASSFTGINYGYTF
DNA: TGCGCCAGCAGCTTTACCGGGATTAACTATGGCTACACCTTC

V: TRBV11-2
D: .
J: TRBJ2-2
size: .
CDR3: CASSLPAANTGELFF
DNA: TGTGCCAGCAGCCTTCCTGCTGCGAACACCGGGGAGCTGTTTTTT

V: TRBV7-9
D: TRBD1
J: TRBJ2-1
size: .
CDR3: CASSLSRDRGNEQFF
DNA: TGTGCCAGCAGCCTATCCCGGGACAGGGGGAATGAGCAGTTCTTC

V: TRBV28
D: .
J: TRBJ2-2
size: once
CDR3: CATRKTLSNTGELFF
DNA: TGTGCCACCAGAAAAACTCTCTCGAACACCGGGGAGCTGTTTTTT

V: TRBV30
D: TRBD1
J: TRBJ2-7
size: .
CDR3: CAWSPGQGAFYEQYF
DNA: TGTGCCTGGAGTCCTGGACAGGGGGCGTTCTACGAGCAGTACTTC